Below, 18 T cell receptor beta chains from the same sample are listed, as sequenced in a study of shared clonotypes between healthy human individuals. The table came from immunoSEQ multiplex PCR; TCRdb's copy has only in-frame clones and leaves some out. The repertoire includes roughly 1,500,000 clones, roughly 98% of them detected once, and less than 0.55% sits in the top ten. Sequencing used naive CD4+ T cells sorted from blood. As to subset: CD45RA+ positively selected. The receptor set was obtained from a man aged 30 to 39 in good health.

The V call is TRBV5-4, the J call TRBJ2-7; D is undetermined. This CDR3 spans 15 amino acids. Germline values: CDR1 SGHNT, CDR2 YYREEE (reference sequence). Trimming shortened V by 4 bases and J by 1 base, and 15 bases separated the two germline ends. DNA of the CDR3: TGTGCCAGCAGCCAAGTGGCTTCCGCGTCCTACGAGCAGTACTTC. It specifies CASSQVASASYEQYF. The full variable domain, with the rest looked up from reference TRBV5-4 and TRBJ2-7, is ETGVTQSPTHLIKTRGQQVTLRCSSQSGHNTVSWYQQALGQGPQFIFQYYREEENGRGNFPPRFSGLQFPNYSSELNVNALELDDSALYLCASSQVASASYEQYFGPGTRLTVT.

The chain links TRBV5-1 to TRBJ2-1; the match to TRBD1 covers 8 bases. V lost 4 bases and J lost 0; bases outside the gene matches: 6. Germline values: CDR1 SGHRS, CDR2 YFSETQ. The CDR3 has 16 residues. The CDR3: CASSLRDRSSYNEQFF. CDR3 sequence (DNA): TGCGCCAGCAGCCTCAGGGACAGGAGCTCCTACAATGAGCAGTTCTTC.

The J gene is TRBJ2-1, the V gene TRBV5-1, with D unclear. CDR3 size: 15 residues. Germline CDR1 and CDR2: SGHRS and YFSETQ. Trimming took off 0 bases at V and 5 bases at J, with 12 bases between the two ends. CDR3 nucleotide sequence: TGCGCCAGCAGCTTGGCGGCAGGAAGGCACAATGAGCAGTTCTTC. It codes for CASSLAAGRHNEQFF.

The chain carries TRBV9 and TRBJ2-7, with 10 bases identical to TRBD1. This CDR3 has 16 residues. Germline CDR1 is SGDLS and CDR2 is YYNGEE. The J segment lost 7 bases and the V segment lost 2 bases, leaving 12 bases of the junction unmatched. The CDR3: CASSVTPGQGNLEQYF. The CDR3, as DNA: TGTGCCAGCAGCGTGACCCCGGGACAGGGGAATTTGGAGCAGTACTTC.

The chain has TRBV6-1 and TRBJ2-2, with D unresolved. Per the germline V gene, CDR1 is MNHNS and CDR2 is SASEGT. The CDR3 contains 13 residues. Trimming took 4 bases from V and 4 from J, leaving 7 bases between them. The CDR3 nucleotides read TGTGCCAGCAGTGGACGGGTCACCGGGGAGCTGTTTTTT. Protein product: CASSGRVTGELFF.

The chain recombines TRBV4-1 with TRBJ1-5; D remains ambiguous. Germline V gene lookup returns CDR1 MGHRA and CDR2 YSYEKL. V lost 1 base and J 2 bases, leaving 9 bases between the germline ends. The CDR3 has 15 residues. Written as DNA, the CDR3 is TGCGCCAGCAGCCAAGGCATGATCGGCAATCAGCCCCAGCATTTT. Translating it yields CASSQGMIGNQPQHF.

V gene TRBV5-4 combines with J gene TRBJ2-7, with TRBD1 matching 7 bases. CDR1 is SGHNT and CDR2 is YYREEE in the germline V gene (reference sequence). The CDR3 loop spans 18 amino acids. V lost 2 bases, J lost 1 base, and 15 bases stayed unmatched. CDR3 loop: CASSFLDRLGGKSYEQYF. Here the CDR3 DNA reads TGTGCCAGCAGCTTCTTGGACAGGCTGGGCGGAAAATCCTACGAGCAGTACTTC.

V is TRBV5-1 and J is TRBJ2-7; unclear D gene. CDR3 length: 14 residues. The germline V gene encodes CDR1 SGHRS and CDR2 YFSETQ. V dropped 1 base and J dropped 4 bases, with 12 bases sitting between them. The CDR3, as DNA: TGCGCCAGCAGCTTGACGTCAGGATTATACGAGCAGTACTTC. Translation: CASSLTSGLYEQYF.

On this clone: The same CDR3 arises from other DNA sequences in this sample as well. The chain joins TRBV11-2 to TRBJ2-2; D unclear. Trimming stripped 3 bases from V and 6 bases from J, with 5 bases between. Germline CDR1 is SGHAT and CDR2 is FQNNGV. CDR3 length: 12 residues. The CDR3 reads CASSLGAGELFF. The CDR3 nucleotides are TGTGCCAGCAGCTTGGGCGCCGGGGAGCTGTTTTTT.

This chain joins TRBV6-5 and TRBJ2-1, with TRBD1 matching 8 bases. Germline CDR1 MNHEY, CDR2 SVGAGI. This CDR3 is 15 amino acids long. J lost 7 bases, V lost 2 bases, and 7 bases had no gene match. CDR3 DNA: TGTGCCAGCAGTTACACGACGGGACAGGCAAATGAGCAGTTCTTC. Its protein is CASSYTTGQANEQFF.

Of note for this clone: Distinct nucleotide sequences in the sample also encode this CDR3. The rearrangement uses TRBV30 and TRBJ2-7, with 7 nucleotides matching TRBD1. Germline assignment: CDR1 GTSNPN and CDR2 SVGIG (reference sequence). The length of the CDR3 is 12 residues. The junction had 2 bases not matched to a gene; V was cut back by 3 bases and J by 3 bases. CDR3 in amino acids: CAWSRGNYEQYF. The CDR3 region has the DNA TGTGCCTGGAGCAGGGGGAACTACGAGCAGTACTTC.

This clone came up once. The chain joins TRBV7-9 to TRBJ1-4; TRBD1 is a possible D gene (5 bases). The germline V gene encodes CDR1 SEHNR and CDR2 FQNEAQ (reference sequence). This CDR3 region has 14 residues. With 5 bases removed from V and 5 bases from J, the gap between germline ends came to 12 bases. CDR3 DNA: TGTGCCAGCAGCCATCAGGGAACGAATGAAAAACTGTTTTTT. This codes for CASSHQGTNEKLFF. Full variable domain (outside the CDR3, taken from reference TRBV7-9 and TRBJ1-4): DTGVSQNPRHKITKRGQNVTFRCDPISEHNRLYWYRQTLGQGPEFLTYFQNEAQLEKSRLLSDRFSAERPKGSFSTLEIQRTEQGDSAMYLCASSHQGTNEKLFFGSGTQLSVL.

V usage is TRBV9 and J usage is TRBJ2-1; 7 nucleotides match TRBD2. CDR3 length equals 16 residues. V lost 0 bases, J lost 8 bases, and 11 bases stayed unmatched. The germline CDR1 and CDR2 sequences are SGDLS and YYNGEE. CDR3 protein: CASSVDGRLPTDEQFF. In DNA form, the CDR3 reads TGTGCCAGCAGCGTAGACGGGAGGCTCCCTACGGATGAGCAGTTCTTC.

The chain carries TRBV5-1 and TRBJ1-5; tentatively, D is TRBD1 (5 bases). CDR1 and CDR2 (germline): SGHRS, YFSETQ. The CDR3 has 15 residues. The ends were cut back, 2 bases at V and 1 base at J, with 10 bases in the middle. CDR3 residues: CASSFGGSSNQPQHF. The CDR3 coding sequence is TGCGCCAGCAGCTTCGGGGGGTCCAGCAATCAGCCCCAGCATTTT.

The chain employs TRBV29-1 and TRBJ2-5; 11 bases align to TRBD2. The CDR3 spans 14 residues. The germline CDR1 and CDR2 sequences are SQVTM and ANQGSEA. The V gene end was trimmed by 6 bases and the J gene end by 5 bases; junction bases not matched to a gene: 8. CDR3 protein: CSVVSGRARETQYF. The DNA of the CDR3 is TGCAGCGTCGTTAGCGGGAGGGCCCGGGAGACCCAGTACTTC.

The rearrangement links TRBV10-3 to TRBJ2-3; weak D call: TRBD2 (7 bases). The germline V gene has CDR1 ENHRY and CDR2 SYGVKD. This CDR3 contains 15 residues. Trimming stripped 7 bases from V and 2 bases from J, with 16 bases between. CDR3 protein: CAITVRGGDTDTQYF. DNA of the CDR3: TGTGCCATCACGGTGAGGGGGGGAGACACAGATACGCAGTATTTT.

The chain carries TRBV7-9 and TRBJ2-3, with D unresolved. CDR1 and CDR2 (germline): SEHNR, FQNEAQ (reference sequence). Trimming left V 5 bases short and J 8 bases short, with 17 bases between. There are 14 residues in the CDR3. In DNA, the CDR3 is TGTGCCAGCAGCCAAAATTCGGCGGCTTCTACGCAGTATTTT. Protein product: CASSQNSAASTQYF.

As regards this clone: The same CDR3 can be traced to other DNA sequences in this sample. The genes are TRBV28 and TRBJ1-1; D gene uncertain. The V gene's germline CDR1 is MDHEN and CDR2 SYDVKM. CDR3 length equals 12 residues. Trimming shortened V by 4 bases and J by 4 bases, and 7 bases separated the two germline ends. This CDR3 is CASSSPGTEAFF. DNA of the CDR3: TGTGCCAGCAGTTCCCCCGGCACTGAAGCTTTCTTT.